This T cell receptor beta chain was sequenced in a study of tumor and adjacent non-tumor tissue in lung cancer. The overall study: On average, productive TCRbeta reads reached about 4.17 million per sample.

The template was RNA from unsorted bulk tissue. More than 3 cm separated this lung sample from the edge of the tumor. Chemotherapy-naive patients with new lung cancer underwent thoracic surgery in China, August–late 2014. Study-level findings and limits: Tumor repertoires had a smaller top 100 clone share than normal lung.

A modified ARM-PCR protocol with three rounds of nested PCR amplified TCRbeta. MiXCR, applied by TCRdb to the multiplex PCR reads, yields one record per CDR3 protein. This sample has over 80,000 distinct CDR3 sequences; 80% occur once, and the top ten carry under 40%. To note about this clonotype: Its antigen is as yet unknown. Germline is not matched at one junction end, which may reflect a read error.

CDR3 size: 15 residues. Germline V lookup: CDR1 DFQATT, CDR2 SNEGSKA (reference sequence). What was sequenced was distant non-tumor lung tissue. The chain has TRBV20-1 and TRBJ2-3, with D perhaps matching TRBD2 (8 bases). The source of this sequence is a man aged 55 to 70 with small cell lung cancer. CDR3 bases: TGCAGTGCTAGATCGGGACTAGGGGGCACAGATAGGCAGTATTTT. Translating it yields CSARSGLGGTDRQYF.